This TCR beta chain is drawn from a study of blood T cell repertoires in COVID-19. Study-wide background: The study drew acute and convalescent COVID-19 samples from the United States, Italy and Spain.

Original data processing: Using reference gene primer amplification, nucleated cell counts were estimated. Data came from immunoSEQ multiplex PCR; TCRdb stores just in-frame clones and leaves some out. V and J calls and clone size are copied from that table; D and trimming were computed from the DNA. The sample includes some 170,000 clones, approximately 88% of them seen just once. This clone turned up a few times. This CDR3 has 14 residues. V was trimmed by 2 bases and J by 0 bases, leaving 7 bases between them. CDR1 is SGHRS and CDR2 is YFSETQ in the germline V gene. The sample consisted of peripheral blood. The TCR was taken from a woman aged 60-75 years who had recovered from COVID-19. V is TRBV5-1 and J is TRBJ2-3; no reliable D call. CDR3 DNA sequence: TGCGCCAGCAGCTTACGGGTGAGCACAGATACGCAGTATTTT. Translation gives CASSLRVSTDTQYF.